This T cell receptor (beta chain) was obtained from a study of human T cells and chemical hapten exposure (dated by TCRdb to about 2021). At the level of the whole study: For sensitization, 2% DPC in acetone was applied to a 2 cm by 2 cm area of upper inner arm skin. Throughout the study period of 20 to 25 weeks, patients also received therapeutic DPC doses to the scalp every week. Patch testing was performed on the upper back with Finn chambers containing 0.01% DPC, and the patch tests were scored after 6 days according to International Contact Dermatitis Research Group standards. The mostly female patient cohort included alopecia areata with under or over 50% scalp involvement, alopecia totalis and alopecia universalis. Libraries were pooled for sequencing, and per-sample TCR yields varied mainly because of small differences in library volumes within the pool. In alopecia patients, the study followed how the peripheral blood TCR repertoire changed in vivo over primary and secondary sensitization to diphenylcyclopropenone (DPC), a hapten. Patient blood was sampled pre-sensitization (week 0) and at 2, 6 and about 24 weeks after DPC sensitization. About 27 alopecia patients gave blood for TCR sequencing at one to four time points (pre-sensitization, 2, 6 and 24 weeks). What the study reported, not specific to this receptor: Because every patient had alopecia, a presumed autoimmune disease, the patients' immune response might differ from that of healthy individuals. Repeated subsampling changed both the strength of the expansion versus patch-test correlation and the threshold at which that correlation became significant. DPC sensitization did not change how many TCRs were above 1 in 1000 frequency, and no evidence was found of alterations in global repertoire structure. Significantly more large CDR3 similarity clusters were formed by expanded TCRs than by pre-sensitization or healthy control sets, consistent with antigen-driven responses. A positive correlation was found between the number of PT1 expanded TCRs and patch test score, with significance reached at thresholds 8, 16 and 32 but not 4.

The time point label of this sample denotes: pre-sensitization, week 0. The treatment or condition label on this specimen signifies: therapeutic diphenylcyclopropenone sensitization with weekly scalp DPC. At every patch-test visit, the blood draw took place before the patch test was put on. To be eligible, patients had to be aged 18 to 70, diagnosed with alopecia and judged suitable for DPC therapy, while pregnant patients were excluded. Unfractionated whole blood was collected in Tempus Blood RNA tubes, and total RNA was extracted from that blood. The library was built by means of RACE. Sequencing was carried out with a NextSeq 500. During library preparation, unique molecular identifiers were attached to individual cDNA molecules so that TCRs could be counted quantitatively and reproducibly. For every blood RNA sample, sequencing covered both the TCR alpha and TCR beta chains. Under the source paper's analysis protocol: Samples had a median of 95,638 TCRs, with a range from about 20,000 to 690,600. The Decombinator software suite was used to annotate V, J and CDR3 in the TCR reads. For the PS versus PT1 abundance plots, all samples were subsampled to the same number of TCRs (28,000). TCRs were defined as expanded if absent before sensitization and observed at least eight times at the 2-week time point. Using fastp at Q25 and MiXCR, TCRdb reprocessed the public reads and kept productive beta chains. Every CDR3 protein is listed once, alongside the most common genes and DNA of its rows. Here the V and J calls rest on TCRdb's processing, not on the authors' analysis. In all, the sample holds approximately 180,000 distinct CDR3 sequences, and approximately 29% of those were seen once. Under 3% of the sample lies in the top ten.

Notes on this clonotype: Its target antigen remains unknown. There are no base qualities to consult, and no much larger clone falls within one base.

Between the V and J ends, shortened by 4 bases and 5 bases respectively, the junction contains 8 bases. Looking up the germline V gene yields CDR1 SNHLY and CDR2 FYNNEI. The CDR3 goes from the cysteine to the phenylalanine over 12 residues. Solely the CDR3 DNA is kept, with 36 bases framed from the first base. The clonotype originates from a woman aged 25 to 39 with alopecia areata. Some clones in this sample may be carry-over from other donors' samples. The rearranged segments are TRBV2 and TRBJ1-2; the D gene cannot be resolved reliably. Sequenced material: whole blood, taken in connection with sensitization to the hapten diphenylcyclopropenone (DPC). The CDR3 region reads CASSGSDYGYTF. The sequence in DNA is TGTGCCAGCAGTGGGTCTGATTATGGCTACACCTTC.